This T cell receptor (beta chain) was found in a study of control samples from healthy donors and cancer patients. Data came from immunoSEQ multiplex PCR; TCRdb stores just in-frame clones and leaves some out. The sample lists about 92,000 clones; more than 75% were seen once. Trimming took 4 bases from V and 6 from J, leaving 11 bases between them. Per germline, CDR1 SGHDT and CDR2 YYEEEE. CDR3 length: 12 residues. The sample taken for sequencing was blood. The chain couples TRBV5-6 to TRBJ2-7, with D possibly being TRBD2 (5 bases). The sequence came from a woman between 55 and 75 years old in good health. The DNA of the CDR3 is TGTGCCAGCAGCACACTAGTCGGCGAGCAGTACTTC. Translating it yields CASSTLVGEQYF.